This TCR beta chain was obtained from a study of neurological immune-mediated disorders. Time point of the sample: longitudinal time-point 2. Trimming cost V 3 bases and J 2 bases, with 2 bases left between them. CDR3 length: 13 amino acids. Germline V gives CDR1 MNHEY, CDR2 SMNVEV (reference sequence). This clonotype was counted at least ten times. Its antigen is currently unknown. The making of cDNA relied on 5'RACE with 10-nucleotide random UMIs. Over 180 million TCR-beta sequences, together covering 15-18 subjects, were produced by every individual sequencing run that was carried out. A single record per CDR3 protein comes from TCRdb applying MiXCR to the 5' RACE reads. The profile shows 100,000 or so distinct CDR3 sequences, roughly 13% of them singletons. Study-wide points: TCR-beta repertoires seemed private in all groups, with no expanded CDR3 amino acid sequences shared. HTLV-1-associated myelopathy showed the most TCR clonal expansion; multiple sclerosis the least, below healthy controls.

The chain recombines TRBV27 with TRBJ2-6, with D uncertain. The material sequenced was PBMCs. The TCR originated in a female donor with HTLV-1-associated myelopathy (HAM/TSP). The CDR3 DNA reads TGTGCCAGCAGTTTCCCTGGGGCCAACGTCCTGACTTTC. Amino acid sequence: CASSFPGANVLTF.